This paragraph reports one TCR beta chain. Its matching antigen is unknown. Germline V gives CDR1 LNHDA, CDR2 SQIVND (reference sequence). The CDR3 consists of 14 residues. V lost 6 bases and J 7 bases, leaving 17 bases between the germline ends. The sample belongs to a study of cytomegalovirus exposure and HLA in healthy donors. Healthy bone marrow donors supplied every sample. Regarding the study as a whole: Most of the TCR beta V segments (in an earlier analysis) were productive either about 87% or about 30% of the time.

The primer mix had 60 Vbeta and 13 Jbeta primers. TCRdb keeps only in-frame clones here, not all; method: immunoSEQ multiplex PCR. The sample holds some 150,000 clones, about 80% seen once. This receptor was obtained from a middle-aged man in good health and CMV-seropositive. Sequencing input: PBMCs. The chain uses TRBV19 and TRBJ2-3, with D possibly being TRBD1 (6 bases). Here the CDR3 reads CASSFDRLENTQYF. Here the CDR3 DNA reads TGTGCCAGTAGCTTCGACAGGTTAGAAAATACGCAGTATTTT.